Listed below are T cell receptor beta chains from one sample, sequenced in a study of cytomegalovirus exposure and HLA in healthy donors. Profiling relied on immunoSEQ multiplex PCR, and the TCRdb table lists in-frame clones only, not all of them. The sample lists around 130,000 clones, 70% to 80% occurring once. Sequencing input: PBMCs. Every receptor here comes from a human donor in good health. Both conserved end residues are part of each CDR3. Clone size, where shown, is once, few, many, or a class for clones that have expanded.

TRBV5-4 - CASSFPLAAGANVLTF
TRBV5-4 - CASSLKSGGWGDTQYF
TRBV2 - CASRGTGRDEQFF
TRBV6-1 - CASSEVYGETQYF
TRBV5-6 few CASSFSRDSGGKYTGELFF
TRBV21-1 - CASSKRQGGNHTF
TRBV9 few CASSVGGTGSAFF
TRBV5-4 - CASSLNLAGVGETQYF
TRBV7-8 once CASSPRVSTSGTLYGELFF
TRBV6-5 - CASQLAGGGYEQYF
TRBV11-2 once CASSFRQNNEKLFF
TRBV6-6 few CASSLQGNGEKLFF
TRBV29-1 - CSVSGLLAGDSGELFF
TRBV6-1 - CASIAVTGNTIYF
TRBV7-2 once CASSLQGSYNSPLHF
TRBV7-6 - CASSLGSGQGVFEQYF
TRBV7-6 - CASSFRASALGETQYF
TRBV5-6 few CASSSRTAYYEQYF
TRBV4-1 - CASSPRQFSGNTIYF
TRBV6-4 - CASSLSTGGASTGELFF
TRBV28 few CASSFVTSPHEQYF
TRBV2 - CASGGWREGDEQFF
TRBV15 - CATSPHAGTGGPFTYEQYF
TRBV6-1 - CASSAPLRIEQFF
TRBV9 - CASSPNHGREKLFF
TRBV30 - CAWSLGQGFGETQYF
TRBV28 - CASSPLPDRGEQFF
TRBV6-1 - CASYGTGNQPQHF
TRBV28 - CASRVGGPQETQYF
TRBV6-6 few CASILNTEAFF
TRBV6-4 - CASSGGYGYTF
TRBV6-1 - CASSEGRQRGRADTQYF
TRBV2 - CATIIQGSSSYNEQFF
TRBV2 - CAIDTSWEQYF
TRBV28 - CASREGLAANTGELFF
TRBV28 - CASSSPMGQGTGELFF
TRBV6-9 - CASSPQGASGPSYEQYF
TRBV4-3 - CASSQDLDTDTQYF
TRBV4-2 few CASSQESPSGGVGDTQYF
TRBV9 - CASSLRTGGTDTQYF
TRBV7-9 - CAGRTGTDTQYF
TRBV7-2 - CASSLIPREVAFF
TRBV5-1 once CASNRLAGNTGELFF
TRBV2 - CASSQDRGRSNYGYTF
TRBV6-5 few CASSYGVWGDSPLHF
TRBV7-2 - CASSLGAGGYDEQYF
TRBV9 - CASSPRVTSGYNEQFF
TRBV5-1 - CASRGTSGGLNEQFF